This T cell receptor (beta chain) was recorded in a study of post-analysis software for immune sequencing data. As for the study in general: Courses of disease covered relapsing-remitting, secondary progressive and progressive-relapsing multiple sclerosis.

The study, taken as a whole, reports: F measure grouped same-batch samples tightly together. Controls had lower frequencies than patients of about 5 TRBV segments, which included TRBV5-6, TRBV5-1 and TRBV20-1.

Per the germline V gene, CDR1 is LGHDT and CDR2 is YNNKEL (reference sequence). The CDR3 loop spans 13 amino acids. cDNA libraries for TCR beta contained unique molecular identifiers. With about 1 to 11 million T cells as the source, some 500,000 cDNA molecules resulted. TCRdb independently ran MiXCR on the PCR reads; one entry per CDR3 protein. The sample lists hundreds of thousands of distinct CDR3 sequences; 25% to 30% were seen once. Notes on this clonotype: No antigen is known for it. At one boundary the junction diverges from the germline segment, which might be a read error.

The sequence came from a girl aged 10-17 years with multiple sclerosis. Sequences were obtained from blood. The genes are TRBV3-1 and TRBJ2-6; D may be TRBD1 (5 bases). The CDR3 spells CASSHAGANVPTF. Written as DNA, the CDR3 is TGTGCCAGCAGCCATGCTGGGGCCAACGTCCCGACTTTC.